One sample yielded the 10 T cell receptor beta chains listed below, sequenced in a study of cytotoxic CD8 clonotypes in ibrutinib-treated CLL (TCRdb year 2021). The intended sense of this specimen's time point label: roughly 25 months on ibrutinib. Library generation was performed with the immunoSEQ multiplex PCR assay. TCRdb provides this immuneACCESS table in a form limited to in-frame rearrangements. Some clones are lacking; in checked studies, under half of them reflect an unresolved V gene, and why the rest are absent is not known. This sample holds almost 250,000 clones; around three quarters were observed only once. The ten largest account for 15% to 19% of the sample. The sequencing here drew on PBMCs, taken after 24 months of ibrutinib treatment. The receptors stem from a human donor with chronic lymphocytic leukemia.

The chain employs TRBV10-1 and TRBJ2-3; no firm D call. Per the germline V gene, CDR1 is WNHNN and CDR2 is SYGVQD (reference sequence). The CDR3 is made up of 12 amino acids. Trimming took 5 bases from V and 5 from J, leaving 8 bases between them. This CDR3 reads CASSQKGDTQYF. The CDR3 DNA reads TGCGCCAGCAGTCAAAAGGGAGATACGCAGTATTTT.

V usage is TRBV28 and J usage is TRBJ1-2; maybe TRBD1 (6 bases). Per the germline V gene, CDR1 is MDHEN and CDR2 is SYDVKM. This CDR3 region has 13 residues. The germline V and J ends were trimmed by 6 bases and 2 bases, with 10 bases remaining between them. CDR3 sequence reads: CASRVTGNYGYTF. CDR3 nucleotides: TGTGCCAGCAGGGTAACAGGGAACTATGGCTACACCTTC.

The chain uses TRBV18 and TRBJ2-3; TRBD1 is a possible D gene (6 bases). CDR1 and CDR2 from the germline V gene are KGHSH and LQKENI. Trimming stripped 6 bases from V and 1 base from J, with 14 bases between. CDR3 size: 15 residues. The CDR3 nucleotides read TGTGCCAGCTCCCCAGGGGAGTCCGGCACAGATACGCAGTATTTT. Translating it yields CASSPGESGTDTQYF.

The chain uses TRBV5-4 and TRBJ2-2; D might be TRBD2 (6 bases). The CDR3 runs 15 residues. From germline, CDR1 is SGHNT and CDR2 YYREEE (reference sequence). V was clipped by 3 bases and J by 7 bases, with 16 bases between them. In DNA, the CDR3 is TGTGCCAGCAGCTGGGAAAGCGGGTGGAACGGGGAGCTGTTTTTT. Residues: CASSWESGWNGELFF.

The sample holds one count of this clone. The CDR3 region is CAISEFKREGDEQYF. CDR3 coding DNA: TGTGCCATCAGTGAGTTTAAGCGGGAGGGCGACGAGCAGTACTTC. J is TRBJ2-7 and V is TRBV10-3; 10 bases align to TRBD2. Trimming removed 1 base from V and 5 bases from J; junction bases left unmatched: 5. Germline values: CDR1 ENHRY, CDR2 SYGVKD. This CDR3 is 15 amino acids long.

The chain is built from TRBV19 and TRBJ1-2, with D hard to call. The CDR3 sequence is 14 residues long. Trimming removed 5 bases at V and 0 bases at J, with 10 bases between. Germline CDR1 reads LNHDA; CDR2 reads SQIVND (reference sequence). The CDR3 DNA sequence: TGTGCCAGTAGTTTGGACTCGACTAACTATGGCTACACCTTC. This sequence encodes CASSLDSTNYGYTF.

V is TRBV28 and J is TRBJ2-1; 10 positions agree with TRBD2. The CDR3 length is 15 residues. Germline lookup yields CDR1 MDHEN and CDR2 SYDVKM. J lost 12 bases, V lost 1 base, and 9 bases had no gene match. CDR3 loop: CASSLYSLAGDWQFF. In DNA form, the CDR3 reads TGTGCCAGCAGTTTATATTCCCTAGCGGGAGATTGGCAGTTCTTC. Full variable domain (outside the CDR3, taken from reference TRBV28 and TRBJ2-1): DVKVTQSSRYLVKRTGEKVFLECVQDMDHENMFWYRQDPGLGLRLIYFSYDVKMKEKGDIPEGYSVSREKKERFSLILESASTNQTSMYLCASSLYSLAGDWQFFGPGTRLTVL.

This chain connects TRBV9 to TRBJ1-5; TRBD1 agrees at 9 bases. V lost 5 bases, J lost 9 bases, and 12 bases stayed unmatched. This CDR3 region has 15 residues. The V gene's germline CDR1 is SGDLS and CDR2 YYNGEE. This CDR3 is CASSPTGTGLGPQHF. The CDR3 region has the DNA TGTGCCAGCAGTCCTACCGGGACAGGGTTAGGGCCCCAGCATTTT.

V and J are TRBV9 and TRBJ2-5, with D maybe TRBD2 (5 bases). The germline V gene encodes CDR1 SGDLS and CDR2 YYNGEE. The CDR3 has 14 amino acids. V was pared by 4 bases and J by 2 bases, with 12 bases between. CDR3 DNA sequence: TGTGCCAGCAGCCCCTTGAGCGGACAAGAGACCCAGTACTTC. Its translation: CASSPLSGQETQYF.

V gene TRBV28 combines with J gene TRBJ2-7; D is unresolved. Per the germline V gene, CDR1 is MDHEN and CDR2 is SYDVKM. V dropped 3 bases and J dropped 6 bases, with 6 bases sitting between them. The CDR3 totals 11 residues. The CDR3 sequence is CASSFRTEQYF. The CDR3 region has the DNA TGTGCCAGCAGTTTCAGGACCGAGCAGTACTTC.